A selection of T cell receptor beta chains follows, all from one sample in a study of T cell responses to AZD1222 COVID-19 vaccine. The repertoire was sequenced with immunoSEQ multiplex PCR; TCRdb's copy has only in-frame clones and lacks some. The sample shows tens of thousands of clones, 70% to 90% of them seen only once. The sequencing here drew on peripheral blood, taken on day 0 of AZD1222 vaccination. The receptors were gathered from an adult in good health. CDR3s include the opening cysteine and the closing phenylalanine or tryptophan. The order of the fields is D gene, V gene, J gene, CDR3 protein. A D gene is named only where the DNA matches it firmly.

>-|TRBV12-3/TRBV12-4|TRBJ2-3
CASSLKRTQYF
>-|TRBV6-2/TRBV6-3|TRBJ2-5
CASSYVSGETQYF
>TRBD1|TRBV6-5|TRBJ2-7
CASSQGQPFYEQYF
>-|TRBV21-1|TRBJ1-1
CASSPRQGFSEAFF
>TRBD2|TRBV27|TRBJ2-2
CASSPRGAGGTTNTGELFF
>TRBD2|TRBV5-1|TRBJ2-7
CASSSGTSGHYEQYF
>TRBD1|TRBV5-1|TRBJ1-2
CASSLVGGSYGYTF
>-|TRBV29-1|TRBJ2-7
CSVENAGGTTYEQYF
>-|TRBV27|TRBJ1-5
CASRPGTGNQPQHF
>-|TRBV14|TRBJ2-3
CASSQGRGDTQYF
>TRBD2|TRBV4-2|TRBJ2-3
CASSQDASGGAGDTQYF
>-|TRBV13|TRBJ2-7
CASSSRGLLSYEQYF
>TRBD1|TRBV6-5|TRBJ1-2
CASSYSWTGGANGYTF
>-|TRBV4-2|TRBJ1-2
CASSQGMSEGANYGYTF
>TRBD1|TRBV5-1|TRBJ2-2
CASGHDRGLDTGELFF
>TRBD2|TRBV5-1|TRBJ2-2
CASREEGAGELFF
>TRBD1|TRBV4-3|TRBJ1-2
CASSQDPGTASNYGYTF
>-|TRBV7-2|TRBJ2-7
CASSLDRETAYEQYF
>TRBD1|TRBV7-2|TRBJ2-3
CASSFHRGDTQYF
>-|TRBV7-2|TRBJ2-1
CASSLYHGEREQFF
>-|TRBV5-4|TRBJ1-1
CASRGGGYTEAFF
>-|TRBV10-1|TRBJ1-2
CASRPGQSYGYTF
>-|TRBV6-4|TRBJ2-1
CASSDGAVSSYNEQFF
>-|TRBV7-9|TRBJ1-2
CASSLDRHGYTF
>-|TRBV6-5|TRBJ2-3
CASSPRGAGTDTQYF
>TRBD2|TRBV3-1/TRBV3-2|TRBJ2-5
CASSQASSGTSGQETQYF
>TRBD1|TRBV4-3|TRBJ2-7
CASSQGLDRNPQTTYEQYF
>TRBD2|TRBV2|TRBJ2-3
CASQRGVEDTQYF
>-|TRBV6-5|TRBJ1-2
CASRGGGLSFYGYTF
>TRBD2|TRBV7-9|TRBJ2-7
CASSHTTSGDHEQYF
>-|TRBV15|TRBJ2-3
CATSRFYSSVGDTQYF
>-|TRBV12-3/TRBV12-4|TRBJ1-5
CASSLSEGQPQHF
>-|TRBV4-3|TRBJ1-2
CASSQTVGGDYGYTF
>-|TRBV5-1|TRBJ1-2
CASYLGGQNYGYTF
>-|TRBV7-3|TRBJ2-1
CASSPARDNYNEQFF